This is a list of T cell receptor beta chains from one sample in a study of patients and donors after allogeneic stem cell transplantation. TCRdb fed the RT-PCR reads into MiXCR, producing one record per CDR3 protein. Here the sample spans about 210,000 distinct CDR3 sequences, 35% to 45% being singletons. Sequenced: blood, either unsorted or a sorted T cell fraction (not recorded which). The receptors were sampled from a human donor who was either an allogeneic HSCT recipient or a stem cell or donor lymphocyte infusion donor (not recorded which). It is not recorded whose cells these are; they may come from a transplant donor. The CDR3 runs from the conserved cysteine through the conserved F or W. The D gene is left open where the match is weak.

j_gene	v_gene	d_gene	len	CDR3aa
TRBJ1-2	TRBV20-1	.	11	CSASLGTGYTF
TRBJ1-6	TRBV10-3	.	14	CAISIDPYNSPLHF
TRBJ2-2	TRBV29-1	.	13	CSVGTADTGELFF
TRBJ1-1	TRBV7-9	TRBD1	15	CASSLGQGAGSEAFF
TRBJ1-1	TRBV7-9	.	9	CASSHEAFF
TRBJ1-1	TRBV10-3	TRBD1	16	CAITTSTGLGDTEAFF
TRBJ1-2	TRBV5-6	.	14	CASSFVQYNYGYTF
TRBJ1-1	TRBV5-1	TRBD1	16	CASSPPYRGRHTEAFF
TRBJ2-7	TRBV29-1	.	12	CSARTHSYEQYF
TRBJ2-2	TRBV11-2	.	15	CASSPHPKDTGELFF
TRBJ2-2	TRBV6-5	.	15	CASSPRGINTGELFF
TRBJ2-7	TRBV13	.	13	CASSFQGNYEQYF